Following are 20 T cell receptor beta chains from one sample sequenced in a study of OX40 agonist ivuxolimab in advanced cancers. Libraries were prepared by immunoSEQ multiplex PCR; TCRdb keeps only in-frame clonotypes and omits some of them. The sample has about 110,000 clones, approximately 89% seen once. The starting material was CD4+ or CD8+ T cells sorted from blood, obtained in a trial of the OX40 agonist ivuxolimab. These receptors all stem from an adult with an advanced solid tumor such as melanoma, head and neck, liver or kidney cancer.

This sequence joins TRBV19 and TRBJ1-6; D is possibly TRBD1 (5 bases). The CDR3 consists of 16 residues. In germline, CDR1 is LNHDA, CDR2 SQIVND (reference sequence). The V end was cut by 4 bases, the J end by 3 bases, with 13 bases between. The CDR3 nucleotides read TGTGCCAGTAGTACAGGGACGGCGCTCTATAATTCACCCCTCCACTTT. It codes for CASSTGTALYNSPLHF.

CDR3 in amino acids: CASSSRRDTYEQYF. The CDR3, as DNA: TGTGCCAGTAGTTCCCGCCGAGACACCTACGAGCAGTACTTC. This chain links TRBV19 with TRBJ2-7; D is ambiguous. CDR1 is LNHDA and CDR2 is SQIVND in the germline V gene (reference sequence). This CDR3 has 14 residues. V was pared by 5 bases and J by 2 bases, with 13 bases between.

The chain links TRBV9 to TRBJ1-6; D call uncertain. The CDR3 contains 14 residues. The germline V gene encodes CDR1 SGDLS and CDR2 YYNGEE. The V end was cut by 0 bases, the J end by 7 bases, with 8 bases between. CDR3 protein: CASSVEGNNSPLHF. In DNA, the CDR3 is TGTGCCAGCAGCGTAGAAGGGAACAATTCACCCCTCCACTTT.

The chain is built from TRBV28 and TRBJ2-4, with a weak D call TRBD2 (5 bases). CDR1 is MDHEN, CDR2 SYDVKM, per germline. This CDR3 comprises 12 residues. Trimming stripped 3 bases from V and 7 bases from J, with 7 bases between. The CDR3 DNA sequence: TGTGCCAGCAGTTTGAGGGATAACATTCAGTACTTC. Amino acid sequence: CASSLRDNIQYF.

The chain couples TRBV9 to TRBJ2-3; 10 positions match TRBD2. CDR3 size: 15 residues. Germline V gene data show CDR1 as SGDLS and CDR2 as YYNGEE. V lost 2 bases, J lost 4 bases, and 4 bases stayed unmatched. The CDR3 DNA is TGTGCCAGCAGCGTCACTAGCGGGGACTCAGATACGCAGTATTTT. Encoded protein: CASSVTSGDSDTQYF.

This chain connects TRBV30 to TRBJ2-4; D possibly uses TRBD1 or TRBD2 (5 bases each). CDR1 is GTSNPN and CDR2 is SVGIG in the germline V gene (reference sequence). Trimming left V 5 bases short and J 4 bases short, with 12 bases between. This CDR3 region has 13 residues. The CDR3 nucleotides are TGTGCCTGGGGGGGAGAGGGGAAAAACATTCAGTACTTC. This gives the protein CAWGGEGKNIQYF.

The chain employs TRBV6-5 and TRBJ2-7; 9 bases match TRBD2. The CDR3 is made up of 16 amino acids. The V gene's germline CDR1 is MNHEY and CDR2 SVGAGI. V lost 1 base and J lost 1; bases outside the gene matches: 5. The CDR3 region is CASSYLASGESYEQYF. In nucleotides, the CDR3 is TGTGCCAGCAGTTACTTGGCTAGCGGGGAGTCCTACGAGCAGTACTTC.

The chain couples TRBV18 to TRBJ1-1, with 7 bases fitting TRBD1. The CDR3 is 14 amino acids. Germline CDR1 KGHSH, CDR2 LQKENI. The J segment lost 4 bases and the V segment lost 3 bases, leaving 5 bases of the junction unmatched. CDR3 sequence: CASSPSTGITEAFF. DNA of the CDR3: TGTGCCAGCTCACCCTCGACAGGGATCACTGAAGCTTTCTTT.

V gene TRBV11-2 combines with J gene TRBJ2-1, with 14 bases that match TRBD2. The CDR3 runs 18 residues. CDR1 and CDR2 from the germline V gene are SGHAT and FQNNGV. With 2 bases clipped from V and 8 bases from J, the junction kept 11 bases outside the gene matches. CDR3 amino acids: CASSLRRGTSGSMDEQFF. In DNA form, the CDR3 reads TGTGCCAGCAGCTTAAGGAGGGGGACTAGCGGGAGTATGGATGAGCAGTTCTTC.

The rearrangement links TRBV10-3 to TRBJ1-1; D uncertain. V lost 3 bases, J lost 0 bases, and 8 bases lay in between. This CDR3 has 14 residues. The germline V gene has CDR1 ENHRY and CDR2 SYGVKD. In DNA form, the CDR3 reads TGTGCCATCAGTGACACTGGGCTGAACACTGAAGCTTTCTTT. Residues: CAISDTGLNTEAFF.

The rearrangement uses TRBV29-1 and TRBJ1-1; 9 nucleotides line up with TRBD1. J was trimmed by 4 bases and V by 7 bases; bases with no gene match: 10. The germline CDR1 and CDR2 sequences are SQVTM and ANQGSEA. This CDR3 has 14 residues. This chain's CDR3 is CSADPGQGGTEAFF. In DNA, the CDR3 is TGCAGCGCAGATCCGGGACAGGGTGGCACTGAAGCTTTCTTT. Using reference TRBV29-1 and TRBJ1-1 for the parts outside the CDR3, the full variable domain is SAVISQKPSRDICQRGTSLTIQCQVDSQVTMMFWYRQQPGQSLTLIATANQGSEATYESGFVIDKFPISRPNLTFSTLTVSNMSPEDSSIYLCSADPGQGGTEAFFGQGTRLTVV.

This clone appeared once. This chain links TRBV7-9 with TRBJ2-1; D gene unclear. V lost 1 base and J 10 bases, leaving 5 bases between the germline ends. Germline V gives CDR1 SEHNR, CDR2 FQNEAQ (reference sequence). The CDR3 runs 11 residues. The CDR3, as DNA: TGTGCCAGCAGCTTAGTAGAGGAGCAGTTCTTC. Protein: CASSLVEEQFF.

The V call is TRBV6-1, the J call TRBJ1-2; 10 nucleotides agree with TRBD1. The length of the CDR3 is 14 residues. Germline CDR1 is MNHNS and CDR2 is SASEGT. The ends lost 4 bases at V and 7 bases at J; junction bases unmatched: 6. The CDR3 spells CASSARGTGVGYTF. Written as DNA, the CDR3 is TGTGCCAGCAGTGCCCGCGGGACAGGGGTTGGCTACACCTTC.

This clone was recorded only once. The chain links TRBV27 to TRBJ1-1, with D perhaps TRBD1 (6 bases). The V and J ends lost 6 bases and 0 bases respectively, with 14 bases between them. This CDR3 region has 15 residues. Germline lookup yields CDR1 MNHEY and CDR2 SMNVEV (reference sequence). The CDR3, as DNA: TGTGCCAGCAGGGTACAGGGTGCGGTGAACACTGAAGCTTTCTTT. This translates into CASRVQGAVNTEAFF.

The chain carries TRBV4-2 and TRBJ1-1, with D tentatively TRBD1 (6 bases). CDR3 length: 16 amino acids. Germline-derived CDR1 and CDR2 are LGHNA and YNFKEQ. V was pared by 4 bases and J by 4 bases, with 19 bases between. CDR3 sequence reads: CASSPRVSGVTTEAFF. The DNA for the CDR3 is TGTGCCAGCAGCCCCAGGGTGTCAGGGGTGACCACTGAAGCTTTCTTT.

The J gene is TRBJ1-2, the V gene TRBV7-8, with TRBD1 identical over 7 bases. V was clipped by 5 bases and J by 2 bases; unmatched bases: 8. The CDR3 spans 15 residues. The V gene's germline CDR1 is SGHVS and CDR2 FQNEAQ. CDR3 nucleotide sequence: TGTGCCAGCAGCCCCCCTCGACAGGGAAACTATGGCTACACCTTC. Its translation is CASSPPRQGNYGYTF.

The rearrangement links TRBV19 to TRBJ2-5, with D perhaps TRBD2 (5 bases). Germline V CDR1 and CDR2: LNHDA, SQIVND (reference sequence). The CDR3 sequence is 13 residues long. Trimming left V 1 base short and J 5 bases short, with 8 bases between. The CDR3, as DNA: TGTGCCAGTAGTATAGGAAGAGGGGAGACCCAGTACTTC. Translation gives CASSIGRGETQYF.

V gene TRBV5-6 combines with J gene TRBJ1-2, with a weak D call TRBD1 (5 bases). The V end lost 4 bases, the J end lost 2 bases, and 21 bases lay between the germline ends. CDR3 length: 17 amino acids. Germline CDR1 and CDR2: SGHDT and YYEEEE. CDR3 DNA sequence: TGTGCCAGCAGCCCAGACGTTGCGGGGCAGATAAACTATGGCTACACCTTC. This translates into CASSPDVAGQINYGYTF. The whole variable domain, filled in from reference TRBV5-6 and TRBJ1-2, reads DAGVTQSPTHLIKTRGQQVTLRCSPKSGHDTVSWYQQALGQGPQFIFQYYEEEERQRGNFPDRFSGHQFPNYSSELNVNALLLGDSALYLCASSPDVAGQINYGYTFGSGTRLTVV.

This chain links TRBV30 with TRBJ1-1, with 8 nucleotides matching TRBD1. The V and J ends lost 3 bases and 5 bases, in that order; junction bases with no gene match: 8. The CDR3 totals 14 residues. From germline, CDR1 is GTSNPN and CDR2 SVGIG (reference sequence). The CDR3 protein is CAWRAGGAGTEAFF. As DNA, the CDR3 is TGTGCCTGGAGGGCAGGGGGCGCGGGGACTGAAGCTTTCTTT.

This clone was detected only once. The chain's CDR3 is CSVVGSHNEQFF. In DNA form, the CDR3 reads TGCAGCGTGGTCGGGAGTCACAATGAGCAGTTCTTC. The rearrangement links TRBV29-1 to TRBJ2-1; TRBD2 might be the D (6 bases). Germline V gene sequence: CDR1 SQVTM, CDR2 ANQGSEA. V shed 6 bases and J shed 5 bases, with 11 bases lying between them. The CDR3 extends over 12 amino acids.